This T cell receptor beta chain was retrieved from a study of OX40 agonist ivuxolimab in advanced cancers. Points from the study as a whole: On average, a greater number of expanded clones characterised CD8+ T cells relative to CD4+.

Profiled with immunoSEQ multiplex PCR; TCRdb holds only in-frame clones, not every one. This table has tens of thousands of clones, 86% appearing once. Worth noting for this clone: The antigen is undetermined.

CDR1 and CDR2 (germline): MNHNY, SVGAGI (reference sequence). V gave up 5 bases and J gave up 5 bases; unmatched junction bases: 2. The CDR3 consists of 14 residues. This chain connects TRBV6-6 to TRBJ1-4; 10 nucleotides align to TRBD1. The source material was CD4+ or CD8+ T cells sorted from blood, sampled in a trial of the OX40 agonist ivuxolimab. This sequence was found in an adult with an advanced solid tumor such as melanoma, head and neck, liver or kidney cancer. This chain's CDR3 is CASSEGQGNEKLFF. CDR3 bases: TGTGCCAGCAGTGAGGGACAGGGGAATGAAAAACTGTTTTTT.